The 27 T cell receptor beta chains below were found in one sample sequenced in a study of PD-1 blockade in classical Hodgkin lymphoma. With no exception, relapse followed autologous stem cell transplantation in all patients, and brentuximab vedotin exposure varied. TCRdb keeps only in-frame clones here, not all; method: immunoSEQ multiplex PCR. This sample yields 80,000 to 100,000 clones, of which around 81% are seen a single time; about 16% belongs to the top ten. Sequences were derived from peripheral blood mononuclear cells (PBMCs), sampled before the second cycle of nivolumab. Receptors originate from a human donor with classical Hodgkin lymphoma.

The V and J genes are TRBV13 and TRBJ2-3; no reliable D call. Germline lookup yields CDR1 PRHDT and CDR2 FYEKMQ (reference sequence). V shed 1 base and J shed 4 bases, with 3 bases lying between them. The CDR3 is 12 residues long. CDR3 bases: TGTGCCAGCAGCTTAGTTTCAGATACGCAGTATTTT. This gives the protein CASSLVSDTQYF.

This chain joins TRBV9 and TRBJ2-2; D assignment may be TRBD1 or TRBD2 (5 bases each). The V end was cut by 0 bases, the J end by 6 bases, with 6 bases between. This CDR3 has 13 residues. Per germline, CDR1 SGDLS and CDR2 YYNGEE. CDR3 coding DNA: TGTGCCAGCAGCGTAGGGGGGTCCGGGGAGCTGTTTTTT. Residues: CASSVGGSGELFF.

The chain couples TRBV27 to TRBJ1-1; possibly TRBD1 for D (6 bases). Germline CDR1 and CDR2: MNHEY and SMNVEV (reference sequence). V gave up 7 bases and J gave up 11 bases, with 17 bases separating them. This CDR3 is built from 12 residues. In DNA, the CDR3 is TGTGCCAGCAAGTTTCGGGGGCGGGAGGCTTTCTTT. It encodes CASKFRGREAFF.

Worth noting for this clone: An end of the junction differs from the germline gene, which may be a read error. CDR3 sequence: CASSVSGSYSEQFF. CDR3 DNA sequence: TGTGCCAGCAGTGTTAGCGGGAGTTACAGTGAGCAGTTCTTC. The chain recombines TRBV6-5 with TRBJ2-1, with 9 bases lining up with TRBD2. The CDR3 spans 14 residues. Germline V CDR1 and CDR2: MNHEY, SVGAGI.

This clone was found many times. The chain uses TRBV9 and TRBJ1-5, with D hard to call. In germline, CDR1 is SGDLS, CDR2 YYNGEE. With 0 bases removed from V and 4 bases from J, the gap between germline ends came to 11 bases. The CDR3 totals 15 residues. CDR3 nucleotide sequence: TGTGCCAGCAGCGTAGGGCCGGACCCTAATCAGCCCCAGCATTTT. Translating gives CASSVGPDPNQPQHF.

The rearrangement joins TRBV5-1 to TRBJ2-3; 8 bases are a match to TRBD1. The length of the CDR3 is 16 residues. V was pared by 0 bases and J by 1 base, with 4 bases of the junction left unmatched. CDR1 is SGHRS and CDR2 is YFSETQ in the germline V gene. The CDR3 sequence: CASSLALDRGTDTQYF. The CDR3 DNA sequence: TGCGCCAGCAGCTTGGCCTTGGACAGGGGCACAGATACGCAGTATTTT.

V gene TRBV18 combines with J gene TRBJ2-1, with D hard to call. Germline V CDR1 and CDR2: KGHSH, LQKENI. With 2 bases removed from V and 3 bases from J, the gap between germline ends came to 11 bases. The length of the CDR3 is 15 residues. The CDR3 nucleotides are TGTGCCAGCTCACCATCCCCGCTAGTCTACAATGAGCAGTTCTTC. Its translation is CASSPSPLVYNEQFF.

V usage is TRBV14 and J usage is TRBJ1-2, with TRBD1 matching 8 bases. With V trimmed by 2 bases and J by 6 bases, 8 bases remained unmatched. CDR1 SGHDN and CDR2 FVKESK come from the germline V gene. There are 15 residues in the CDR3. The CDR3 reads CASSQLQGGRDGYTF. CDR3 coding DNA: TGTGCCAGCAGCCAACTACAGGGGGGAAGGGATGGCTACACCTTC. Full variable domain (outside the CDR3, taken from reference TRBV14 and TRBJ1-2): EAGVTQFPSHSVIEKGQTVTLRCDPISGHDNLYWYRRVMGKEIKFLLHFVKESKQDESGMPNNRFLAERTGGTYSTLKVQPAELEDSGVYFCASSQLQGGRDGYTFGSGTRLTVV.

This clone was detected a few times. The chain links TRBV4-1 to TRBJ1-1, with 9 bases matching TRBD1. The J segment lost 5 bases and the V segment lost 1 base, leaving 5 bases of the junction unmatched. This CDR3 is built from 15 residues. CDR1 MGHRA and CDR2 YSYEKL come from the germline V gene. The CDR3 DNA is TGCGCCAGCAGCCAAGGTTACAGGGGGCGAACTGAAGCTTTCTTT. It yields the protein CASSQGYRGRTEAFF.

The chain employs TRBV10-3 and TRBJ1-2, with a possible D match to TRBD1 (5 bases). V gave up 6 bases and J gave up 1 base, with 6 bases separating them. This CDR3 comprises 12 residues. Germline V gene lookup returns CDR1 ENHRY and CDR2 SYGVKD. The CDR3 DNA reads as TGTGCCATCAGGACAGATAACTATGGCTACACCTTC. This gives the protein CAIRTDNYGYTF.

This clone was counted a few times. This chain connects TRBV4-1 to TRBJ2-2; TRBD2 matches at 10 bases. The CDR3 runs to 16 residues. Germline loops: CDR1 MGHRA, CDR2 YSYEKL. The junction had 5 bases not matched to a gene; V was cut back by 3 bases and J by 4 bases. The CDR3 region has the DNA TGCGCCAGCAGCCAGCCTAGCGGGGGTAGCACCGGGGAGCTGTTTTTT. Translating gives CASSQPSGGSTGELFF.

The chain employs TRBV6-6 and TRBJ1-2; D may be TRBD1 (6 bases). CDR1 is MNHNY, CDR2 SVGAGI, per germline (reference sequence). Trimming took 4 bases from V and 0 from J, leaving 12 bases between them. The CDR3 runs 15 residues. The DNA for the CDR3 is TGTGCCAGCAGTTGGGGTCAGGGGTCTAACTATGGCTACACCTTC. Translation: CASSWGQGSNYGYTF.

The rearrangement uses TRBV27 and TRBJ2-7; TRBD1 aligns across 10 bases. Germline assignment: CDR1 MNHEY and CDR2 SMNVEV (reference sequence). This CDR3 has 16 amino acids. The V and J ends lost 4 bases and 7 bases, in that order; junction bases with no gene match: 13. The CDR3 is CASSYMAGTGASEQYF. In DNA form, the CDR3 reads TGTGCCAGCAGTTATATGGCCGGGACAGGGGCTAGTGAGCAGTACTTC.

The J gene is TRBJ2-7, the V gene TRBV9; D call uncertain. The V and J ends lost 2 bases and 1 base respectively, with 10 bases between them. CDR1 is SGDLS and CDR2 is YYNGEE in the germline V gene. This CDR3 has 14 residues. The CDR3 spells CASSVNVGSYEQYF. CDR3 coding DNA: TGTGCCAGCAGCGTTAACGTGGGATCCTACGAGCAGTACTTC.

This rearrangement joins TRBV10-3 to TRBJ2-1; 7 bases agree with TRBD2. This CDR3 is 18 amino acids long. Germline V CDR1 and CDR2: ENHRY, SYGVKD. J gave up 0 bases and V 2 bases, and 10 bases lay outside the gene matches. The CDR3 DNA reads as TGTGCCATCAGTGAGGTTGCAGCGGGACGGAGCTCCTACAATGAGCAGTTCTTC. This gives the protein CAISEVAAGRSSYNEQFF.

The CDR3 sequence: CASSRFEGGYGYTF. CDR3 bases: TGTGCCAGCAGCCGCTTCGAGGGAGGCTATGGCTACACCTTC. The chain employs TRBV7-2 and TRBJ1-2; no clear D gene. Per germline, CDR1 SGHTA and CDR2 FQGNSA. Deletions cut 5 bases from V and 4 bases from J, with 14 bases between. The CDR3 is 14 amino acids.

The chain joins TRBV7-2 to TRBJ2-5; D tentatively reads TRBD1 or TRBD2 (5 bases each). The CDR3 runs 13 residues. Germline assignment: CDR1 SGHTA and CDR2 FQGNSA. Trimming pared 6 bases from V and 1 base from J, leaving 9 bases between. CDR3 protein: CASSPGPQETQYF. The CDR3, as DNA: TGTGCCAGCAGTCCGGGACCCCAAGAGACCCAGTACTTC.

The J gene is TRBJ2-7, the V gene TRBV27; D may correspond to TRBD1 or TRBD2 (5 bases each). The germline gives CDR1 MNHEY, CDR2 SMNVEV (reference sequence). There are 15 residues in the CDR3. Trimming took 8 bases from V and 0 from J, leaving 17 bases between them. The CDR3 is CASGGVPRSSYEQYF. CDR3 in DNA: TGTGCCAGCGGGGGAGTCCCAAGGAGCTCCTACGAGCAGTACTTC.

The chain couples TRBV19 to TRBJ1-2; D not resolved. The CDR3 runs to 13 residues. Trimming stripped 0 bases from V and 6 bases from J, with 8 bases between. Germline V gene data show CDR1 as LNHDA and CDR2 as SQIVND (reference sequence). The CDR3 DNA follows: TGTGCCAGTAGTATAGATGGGCAGAATGGCTACACCTTC. This gives the protein CASSIDGQNGYTF.

In this sample, this clone turned up once. Here the CDR3 reads CASSSRVFTEAFF. In DNA form, the CDR3 reads TGTGCCAGTAGTAGCAGGGTGTTCACTGAAGCTTTCTTT. This chain links TRBV19 with TRBJ1-1; D is perhaps TRBD1 (5 bases). CDR1 is LNHDA and CDR2 is SQIVND in the germline V gene (reference sequence). V lost 4 bases and J 4 bases, leaving 10 bases between the germline ends. CDR3 size: 13 residues.

The J gene is TRBJ2-3, the V gene TRBV5-1, with D possibly TRBD2 on 5 matching bases. CDR3 length: 14 amino acids. V was pared by 1 base and J by 3 bases, with 9 bases between. Looked up from germline, CDR1 is SGHRS and CDR2 is YFSETQ. The CDR3 region is CASSLFLATDTQYF. The CDR3 coding sequence is TGCGCCAGCAGCTTGTTCCTAGCTACAGATACGCAGTATTTT.

The V gene is TRBV6-5, the J gene TRBJ2-1, with 13 bases aligning to TRBD2. Germline CDR1 is MNHEY and CDR2 is SVGAGI. CDR3 length: 15 amino acids. V shed 7 bases, J shed 8 bases, and the junction held 8 bases outside the gene matches. CDR3 amino acids: CASNDRLAGGYEQFF. The DNA of the CDR3 is TGTGCCAGCAACGACCGACTAGCGGGAGGCTATGAGCAGTTCTTC.

The rearrangement uses TRBV18 and TRBJ1-1; 11 bases are shared with TRBD1. Germline-derived CDR1 and CDR2 are KGHSH and LQKENI. The CDR3 is 17 amino acids. The junction had 9 bases not matched to a gene; V was cut back by 3 bases and J by 3 bases. In nucleotides, the CDR3 is TGTGCCAGCTCACCGAAGGACAGGGGGCCGGGGTACACTGAAGCTTTCTTT. Protein product: CASSPKDRGPGYTEAFF.

This chain links TRBV5-4 with TRBJ2-5; maybe TRBD2 (5 bases). The CDR3 sequence is 15 residues long. V dropped 4 bases and J dropped 5 bases, with 18 bases sitting between them. CDR1 is SGHNT, CDR2 YYREEE, per germline (reference sequence). The CDR3 sequence is CASSLAGVGVETQYF. In nucleotides, the CDR3 is TGTGCCAGCAGCCTAGCCGGAGTTGGGGTGGAGACCCAGTACTTC.

The J gene is TRBJ2-6, the V gene TRBV5-4; D not certain. V was cut by 0 bases and J by 1 base, with 5 bases left in between. CDR1 is SGHNT, CDR2 YYREEE, per germline (reference sequence). CDR3 length: 15 residues. The CDR3: CASSLDQSGANVLTF. CDR3 DNA: TGTGCCAGCAGCTTGGACCAATCTGGGGCCAACGTCCTGACTTTC.

This clone was counted once. The rearrangement joins TRBV7-8 to TRBJ2-6, with D maybe TRBD1 (6 bases). CDR1 is SGHVS and CDR2 is FQNEAQ in the germline V gene. V lost 5 bases to trimming and J lost 0 bases, with 17 bases between them. The CDR3 runs to 18 residues. The CDR3 region is CASSRRDTIRSGANVLTF. The CDR3 nucleotides read TGTGCCAGCAGCCGCCGGGACACCATACGCTCTGGGGCCAACGTCCTGACTTTC.

For this clone: This sample includes further DNA sequences coding for the same CDR3. The chain recombines TRBV5-1 with TRBJ2-2; no definite D call. Germline V CDR1 and CDR2: SGHRS, YFSETQ. V lost 1 base and J lost 0, with 4 bases in between. The length of the CDR3 is 14 residues. The CDR3 loop reads CASSLLTNTGELFF. The CDR3 DNA is TGCGCCAGCAGCTTGCTAACGAACACCGGGGAGCTGTTTTTT.